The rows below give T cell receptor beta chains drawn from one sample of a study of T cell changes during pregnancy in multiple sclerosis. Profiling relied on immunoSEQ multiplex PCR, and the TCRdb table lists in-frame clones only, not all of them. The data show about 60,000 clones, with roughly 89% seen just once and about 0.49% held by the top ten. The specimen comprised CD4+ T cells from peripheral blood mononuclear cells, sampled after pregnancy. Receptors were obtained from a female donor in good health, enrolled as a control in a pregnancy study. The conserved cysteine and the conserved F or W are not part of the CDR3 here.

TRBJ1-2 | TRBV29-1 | SVDSQGWHGYT
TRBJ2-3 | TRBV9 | ASSKTSGGAIDTQY
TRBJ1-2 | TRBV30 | AWRVGGDNGYT
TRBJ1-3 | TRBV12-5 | ASGLAPPDSGNTIY
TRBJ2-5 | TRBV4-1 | ASSQDRTGELETQY
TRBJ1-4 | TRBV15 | ATSGSQGLIGEKLF
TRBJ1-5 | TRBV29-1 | SVVGEYDQPQH
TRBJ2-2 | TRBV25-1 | ASSDDGTRSGELF
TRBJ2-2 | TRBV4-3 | ASSTRRNTGELF
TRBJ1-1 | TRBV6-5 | ASSLTGQGNTEAF
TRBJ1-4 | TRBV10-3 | AISSTGSTNEKLF
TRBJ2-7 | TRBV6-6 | ASSYLGDRGYEQY
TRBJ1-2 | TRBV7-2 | ASSAQGLGGYT
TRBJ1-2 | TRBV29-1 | SVASGVGYT
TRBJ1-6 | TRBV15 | ATSGTYNSPLH
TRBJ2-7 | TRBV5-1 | ASSPSRDRGLYEQY
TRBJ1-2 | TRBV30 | AWDFNYGYT
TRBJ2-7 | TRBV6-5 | ASSTDRTSSYEQY
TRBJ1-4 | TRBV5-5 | ASSLGQGAHEKLF
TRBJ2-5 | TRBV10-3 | AIRPGGAGETQY
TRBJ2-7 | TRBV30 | AWNRQAPLSYEQY
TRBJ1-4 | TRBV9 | ASSVAGTGDEKLF
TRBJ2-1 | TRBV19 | ASSFSGGVYNEQF
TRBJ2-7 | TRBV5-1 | ASSLGGDSFYEQY
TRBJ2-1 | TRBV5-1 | ASSLSGGSYNEQF
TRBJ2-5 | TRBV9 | ASSVASGQGGETQY
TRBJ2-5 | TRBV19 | ASSPRLAGDQETQY
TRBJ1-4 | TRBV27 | ASSFIGLGDEKLF
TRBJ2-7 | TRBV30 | AWNRAFGAYEQY
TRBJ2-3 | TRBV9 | ASSVGLQPTDTQY
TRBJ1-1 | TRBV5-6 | ASRLDSLMNTEAF
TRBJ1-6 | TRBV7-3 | ASSLDGTGSSPLH
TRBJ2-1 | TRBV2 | ASSPFATSGGDNEQF